Following are 10 T cell receptor beta chains from one sample sequenced in a study of response to subunit inactivated influenza vaccine. Each CDR3 protein is one row after TCRdb ran MiXCR on the RT-PCR reads. The sample yields just under 550,000 distinct CDR3 sequences, under 30% seen once. The data also belong to a second study, concerning T cells expressing NK-cell markers. In that study: A 5'RACE template switching approach incorporating UMIs was used to make TCR beta cDNA.

The sample here was CD4+ T cells sorted from PBMCs, taken 11 to 12 days after vaccination. These receptors were taken from a man aged 50 or older who received an inactivated influenza vaccine.

V and J are TRBV12-3 or TRBV12-4 and TRBJ1-2; 8 positions agree with TRBD1. The V segment lost 2 bases and the J segment 5 bases; nucleotides outside the gene matches: 4. This CDR3 comprises 14 residues. CDR3 DNA sequence: TGTGCCAGCAGTTTAATCCGGACAGGGTATGGCTACACCTTC. This gives the protein CASSLIRTGYGYTF.

The rearrangement uses TRBV7-2 and TRBJ2-1, with 8 bases fitting TRBD1. From germline, CDR1 is SGHTA and CDR2 FQGNSA. J lost 7 bases, V lost 4 bases, and 12 bases had no gene match. This CDR3 spans 16 amino acids. CDR3 region: CASSWNPGQVRNEQFF. As DNA, the CDR3 is TGTGCCAGCAGCTGGAATCCGGGACAGGTGAGAAATGAGCAGTTCTTC.

The V call is TRBV20-1, the J call TRBJ1-5; D gene uncertain. Germline V gene sequence: CDR1 DFQATT, CDR2 SNEGSKA (reference sequence). V lost 4 bases to trimming and J lost 0 bases, with 13 bases between them. The CDR3 spans 15 residues. The CDR3 DNA reads TGCAGTGCTACGCACGGACGGAATAGCAATCAGCCCCAGCATTTT. Encoded protein: CSATHGRNSNQPQHF.

This clonotype was picked up a small number of times. The V gene is TRBV25-1, the J gene TRBJ2-4, with D tentatively TRBD1 (6 bases). Germline-derived CDR1 and CDR2 are MGHDK and SYGVNS. The CDR3 sequence is 14 residues long. The V gene lost 6 bases and the J gene lost 2 bases, with 11 bases spanning the gap. The CDR3 DNA reads as TGTGCCAGCAGACCTACAGGGTCCAAAAACATTCAGTACTTC. Translated: CASRPTGSKNIQYF.

The V call is TRBV20-1, the J call TRBJ2-3, with D tentatively TRBD1 (7 bases). Germline V gene data show CDR1 as DFQATT and CDR2 as SNEGSKA (reference sequence). Trimming pared 4 bases from V and 3 bases from J, leaving 17 bases between. This CDR3 has 15 amino acids. CDR3 amino acids: CSAIGAEGATDTQYF. For the CDR3, the DNA is TGCAGTGCTATTGGCGCGGAGGGGGCAACAGATACGCAGTATTTT.

In its sample, this clonotype was seen a few times. This sequence joins TRBV15 and TRBJ2-7; D remains unclear. Germline V gives CDR1 LNHNV, CDR2 YYDKDF (reference sequence). The V and J ends lost 1 base and 1 base respectively, with 14 bases between them. The CDR3 has 16 residues. The CDR3 is CATSRVRITSSYEQYF. In nucleotides, the CDR3 is TGTGCCACCAGCAGAGTGCGGATTACCTCTTCCTACGAGCAGTACTTC.

This clonotype has just a few counts. The chain employs TRBV7-8 and TRBJ2-7; 10 bases fit TRBD1. Germline loops: CDR1 SGHVS, CDR2 FQNEAQ. The CDR3 is 15 amino acids. Trimming took 5 bases from V and 5 from J; bases not matched to a gene: 9. The CDR3 DNA reads as TGTGCCAGCAGCCTTAGGACAGGGGGATGGAACGAGCAGTACTTC. Translated, it gives CASSLRTGGWNEQYF.

This clonotype was observed a handful of times. This CDR3 reads CAISESAEKGTDTQYF. The CDR3 coding sequence is TGTGCCATCAGTGAGTCGGCGGAGAAAGGCACAGATACGCAGTATTTT. This rearrangement joins TRBV10-3 to TRBJ2-3; D is ambiguous. CDR1 and CDR2 (germline): ENHRY, SYGVKD. The CDR3 loop spans 16 amino acids. Trimming took off 0 bases at V and 1 base at J, with 11 bases between the two ends.

This clonotype was seen more than once but under ten times. V gene TRBV11-2 combines with J gene TRBJ1-1; no clear D. The ends were cut back, 5 bases at V and 7 bases at J, with 17 bases in the middle. Germline-derived CDR1 and CDR2 are SGHAT and FQNNGV. The CDR3 runs 14 residues. The CDR3 protein is CASSPALTTNEAFF. CDR3 bases: TGTGCCAGCAGCCCCGCATTGACTACAAATGAAGCTTTCTTT.

This clonotype was found a few times. The rearrangement joins TRBV15 to TRBJ2-7, with 7 bases matching TRBD1. The CDR3 length is 15 residues. J lost 3 bases, V lost 0 bases, and 5 bases had no gene match. Germline V gives CDR1 LNHNV, CDR2 YYDKDF (reference sequence). The CDR3 reads CATSRDYRGFYEQYF. CDR3 nucleotide sequence: TGTGCCACCAGCAGAGATTACAGGGGATTCTACGAGCAGTACTTC.